These 24 T cell receptor beta chains were sequenced from one sample in a study of beta chain features in type 1 diabetes. Whole-study findings and limits: Type 1 diabetes patients had moderately but significantly shorter TCRB CDR3s in all four CD4+ subsets.

The whole isolated RNA underwent reverse transcription, so sequencing captured expressed TCRB transcripts. This table comes from immunoSEQ multiplex PCR, and its TCRdb copy is limited to in-frame clones, with some not included. The sample includes 250,000 to 350,000 clones, 14% of them seen just once. These receptors have no identified antigens. Sequencing was performed on naive CD4+ T cells from blood. The receptors here all came from a man aged 30 to 45 with type 1 diabetes.

This clone has a handful of counts. V usage is TRBV18 and J usage is TRBJ2-1, with 7 bases fitting TRBD2. The CDR3 totals 16 residues. Germline CDR1 KGHSH, CDR2 LQKENI. Germline trimming cut 3 bases from V and 9 bases from J; bases unmatched to any gene: 14. DNA for the CDR3: TGTGCCAGCTCACCCCCTGGCGGGAGAATGACGTTTGAGCAGTTCTTC. It is translated as CASSPPGGRMTFEQFF.

This clone was counted only a few times. J is TRBJ2-3 and V is TRBV13; D may be TRBD2 (6 bases). The CDR3 is 15 residues long. Trimming took 2 bases from V and 4 from J, leaving 13 bases between them. CDR1 PRHDT and CDR2 FYEKMQ come from the germline V gene (reference sequence). The CDR3 DNA follows: TGTGCCAGCAGCTTAAACGGGAGAAGGGCAGATACGCAGTATTTT. Amino acid sequence: CASSLNGRRADTQYF.

This clone has more than one count but fewer than ten. This sequence joins TRBV15 and TRBJ2-2; TRBD2 might be the D (6 bases). V was clipped by 3 bases and J by 1 base, with 15 bases between them. The CDR3 runs 17 residues. Germline V gene lookup returns CDR1 LNHNV and CDR2 YYDKDF (reference sequence). CDR3 protein: CATSRDSSAKNTGELFF. CDR3 DNA: TGTGCCACCAGCAGGGATTCTAGCGCGAAGAACACCGGGGAGCTGTTTTTT. The entire variable domain, with the rest obtained from reference TRBV15 and TRBJ2-2, is as follows: DAMVIQNPRYQVTQFGKPVTLSCSQTLNHNVMYWYQQKSSQAPKLLFHYYDKDFNNEADTPDNFQSRRPNTSFCFLDIRSPGLGDTAMYLCATSRDSSAKNTGELFFGEGSRLTVL.

J is TRBJ2-1 and V is TRBV9; D may be TRBD2 (6 bases). V lost 4 bases and J 10 bases, leaving 12 bases between the germline ends. The CDR3 totals 12 residues. Per the germline V gene, CDR1 is SGDLS and CDR2 is YYNGEE. In DNA, the CDR3 is TGTGCCAGCAGCCCGGGAGCCGAAGAGCAGTTCTTC. Translating it yields CASSPGAEEQFF. Full variable domain (rest looked up from reference TRBV9 and TRBJ2-1): DSGVTQTPKHLITATGQRVTLRCSPRSGDLSVYWYQQSLDQGLQFLIQYYNGEERAKGNILERFSAQQFPDLHSELNLSSLELGDSALYFCASSPGAEEQFFGPGTRLTVL.

The chain links TRBV4-2 to TRBJ2-3; D remains ambiguous. Per the germline V gene, CDR1 is LGHNA and CDR2 is YNFKEQ. Trimming removed 2 bases from V and 2 bases from J, with 11 bases in between. The CDR3 is 15 residues long. Here the CDR3 DNA reads TGTGCCAGCAGCCAACCCGGCGGAAACACAGATACGCAGTATTTT. Protein sequence: CASSQPGGNTDTQYF.

This sequence joins TRBV5-1 and TRBJ2-2; 7 positions agree with TRBD1. The germline V gene encodes CDR1 SGHRS and CDR2 YFSETQ. V shed 4 bases and J 8 bases; nucleotides not matched to a gene: 5. This CDR3 contains 13 residues. The CDR3: CASSTDRPGELFF. CDR3 DNA sequence: TGCGCCAGCAGCACGGACAGGCCTGGGGAGCTGTTTTTT.

The chain joins TRBV7-8 to TRBJ2-7, with D perhaps matching TRBD1 (5 bases). The V and J ends lost 3 bases and 7 bases respectively, with 16 bases between them. Germline CDR1 SGHVS, CDR2 FQNEAQ. The CDR3 extends over 14 amino acids. The CDR3 sequence is CASSLVAPPGEQYF. Here the CDR3 DNA reads TGTGCCAGCAGCTTGGTGGCACCTCCAGGGGAGCAGTACTTC.

The genes are TRBV28 and TRBJ2-7, with no clear D. This CDR3 is 15 amino acids long. Germline V gene lookup returns CDR1 MDHEN and CDR2 SYDVKM. Trimming removed 4 bases at V and 1 base at J, with 14 bases between. CDR3 sequence reads: CASSSGAVGSYEQYF. CDR3 sequence (DNA): TGTGCCAGCAGTTCGGGTGCGGTTGGGTCCTACGAGCAGTACTTC.

This clone was detected many times. V is TRBV4-3 and J is TRBJ2-1; 7 bases are shared with TRBD1. This CDR3 has 16 residues. In germline, CDR1 is LGHNA, CDR2 YSLEER. V trimming: 0 bases; J trimming: 5 bases; junction bases outside the gene matches: 7. The CDR3 protein is CASSQDQGGSNNEQFF. In DNA form, the CDR3 reads TGCGCCAGCAGCCAAGATCAAGGGGGCTCGAACAATGAGCAGTTCTTC.

This clone was seen more than once but under ten times. The rearrangement joins TRBV7-2 to TRBJ2-3; 11 nucleotides align to TRBD2. Germline CDR1 reads SGHTA; CDR2 reads FQGNSA. The CDR3 covers 14 residues. V lost 4 bases to trimming and J lost 13 bases; unmatched junction nucleotides: 10. Written as DNA, the CDR3 is TGTGCCAGCAGCTCCCAGACTAGCGGGACCTCGGAGTATTTT. Translating it yields CASSSQTSGTSEYF.

This clone came up a few times. The chain combines TRBV7-9 with TRBJ2-2, with D possibly being TRBD1 (5 bases). The CDR3 runs to 16 residues. Germline-derived CDR1 and CDR2 are SEHNR and FQNEAQ (reference sequence). The V end lost 2 bases, the J end lost 6 bases, and 16 bases lay between the germline ends. The CDR3 region is CASSLWGGAGSGELFF. CDR3 sequence (DNA): TGTGCCAGCAGCTTATGGGGTGGGGCCGGCTCCGGGGAGCTGTTTTTT.

This clone occurred a few times. The chain's CDR3 is CASSPTSFAYNEQFF. The CDR3 DNA is TGTGCCAGCTCACCGACTTCATTCGCCTACAATGAGCAGTTCTTC. The V and J genes are TRBV18 and TRBJ2-1; no clear D. Per the germline V gene, CDR1 is KGHSH and CDR2 is LQKENI. With 3 bases removed from V and 2 bases from J, the gap between germline ends came to 11 bases. The CDR3 has 15 residues.

A few counts support this clone. V is TRBV7-2 and J is TRBJ1-2; 7 bases are a match to TRBD1. The CDR3 contains 14 residues. Germline loops: CDR1 SGHTA, CDR2 FQGNSA. V trimming: 5 bases; J trimming: 2 bases; junction bases outside the gene matches: 5. The CDR3 is CASSAETGNYGYTF. In nucleotides, the CDR3 is TGTGCCAGCAGCGCCGAGACAGGGAACTATGGCTACACCTTC.

The J gene is TRBJ1-4, the V gene TRBV4-1; maybe TRBD1 (6 bases). The V and J ends lost 4 bases and 7 bases respectively, with 16 bases between them. The germline gives CDR1 MGHRA, CDR2 YSYEKL. The CDR3 runs to 15 residues. Here the CDR3 reads CASSPMGGLGEKLFF. As DNA, the CDR3 is TGCGCCAGCAGCCCGATGGGGGGGCTCGGTGAAAAACTGTTTTTT.

This clone came up a few times. The gene calls are TRBV9 and TRBJ2-5, with TRBD2 as a possible D gene (6 bases). The length of the CDR3 is 15 residues. The germline gives CDR1 SGDLS, CDR2 YYNGEE. V was trimmed by 0 bases and J by 5 bases, leaving 14 bases between them. This CDR3 reads CASSVAGGMGETQYF. The CDR3 region has the DNA TGTGCCAGCAGCGTAGCAGGCGGGATGGGGGAGACCCAGTACTTC.

This clone was found a few times. The chain links TRBV9 to TRBJ1-5, with D uncertain. Trimming removed 3 bases from V and 6 bases from J, with 16 bases in between. The CDR3 runs 15 residues. The V gene's germline CDR1 is SGDLS and CDR2 YYNGEE. The CDR3 DNA sequence: TGTGCCAGCAGCGAGGGTACCGGCGGGCCTCAGCCCCAGCATTTT. Residues: CASSEGTGGPQPQHF.

The V gene is TRBV6-5, the J gene TRBJ2-7, with 10 bases fitting TRBD1. The CDR3 extends over 15 amino acids. V dropped 1 base and J dropped 4; count of bases not matched to a gene: 4. CDR1 is MNHEY, CDR2 SVGAGI, per germline. The CDR3 loop reads CASSYWTGGVYEQYF. CDR3 bases: TGTGCCAGCAGTTACTGGACAGGGGGAGTGTACGAGCAGTACTTC.

This chain joins TRBV28 and TRBJ2-5, with 10 bases matching TRBD1. The CDR3 runs 14 residues. V dropped 5 bases and J dropped 5; count of bases not matched to a gene: 5. In germline, CDR1 is MDHEN, CDR2 SYDVKM. The CDR3 is CASSPGQGKETQYF. DNA of the CDR3: TGTGCCAGCAGTCCGGGACAGGGGAAGGAGACCCAGTACTTC.

The rearrangement links TRBV7-3 to TRBJ2-5, with TRBD2 identical over 7 bases. This CDR3 is 14 amino acids long. From germline, CDR1 is SGHTA and CDR2 FQGTGA. V lost 3 bases and J lost 4; bases outside the gene matches: 5. CDR3 nucleotides: TGTGCCAGCAGCTTTGGCGGGAGAGGAGAGACCCAGTACTTC. As protein: CASSFGGRGETQYF.

This clone appeared a few times. The chain combines TRBV18 with TRBJ1-5; D is possibly TRBD1 (5 bases). The V end was cut by 4 bases, the J end by 0 bases, with 16 bases between. This CDR3 has 17 residues. Germline V CDR1 and CDR2: KGHSH, LQKENI. CDR3 loop: CASSLVQVSHSNQPQHF. The CDR3 nucleotides read TGTGCCAGCTCACTAGTACAGGTTTCCCATAGCAATCAGCCCCAGCATTTT.

V gene TRBV2 combines with J gene TRBJ2-5; TRBD2 agrees at 10 bases. Germline V gene sequence: CDR1 SNHLY, CDR2 FYNNEI. V was clipped by 7 bases and J by 1 base; unmatched bases: 3. The CDR3 loop spans 14 amino acids. CDR3 protein: CASTGLAVQETQYF. CDR3 DNA sequence: TGTGCCAGCACCGGACTAGCGGTCCAAGAGACCCAGTACTTC. Full variable domain (remainder filled in from reference TRBV2 and TRBJ2-5): EPEVTQTPSHQVTQMGQEVILRCVPISNHLYFYWYRQILGQKVEFLVSFYNNEISEKSEIFDDQFSVERPDGSNFTLKIRSTKLEDSAMYFCASTGLAVQETQYFGPGTRLLVL.

The V and J genes are TRBV6-5 and TRBJ1-2; 9 bases match TRBD1. Germline lookup yields CDR1 MNHEY and CDR2 SVGAGI. This CDR3 contains 13 residues. With V trimmed by 5 bases and J by 10 bases, 8 bases remained unmatched. CDR3 sequence reads: CASSPTGDRVYTF. The CDR3 region has the DNA TGTGCCAGCAGTCCAACCGGGGACAGGGTCTACACCTTC.

This clone was seen a handful of times. The chain couples TRBV29-1 to TRBJ1-2, with TRBD1 matching over 8 bases. The CDR3 runs 13 residues. V trimming: 3 bases; J trimming: 7 bases; junction bases outside the gene matches: 7. Germline values: CDR1 SQVTM, CDR2 ANQGSEA. This chain's CDR3 is CSVDGRGRSGYTF. The CDR3 DNA reads TGCAGCGTTGATGGCAGGGGGCGGAGTGGCTACACCTTC.

J is TRBJ1-5 and V is TRBV18; tentatively, D is TRBD1 (5 bases). The length of the CDR3 is 13 residues. Germline-derived CDR1 and CDR2 are KGHSH and LQKENI. The V end was cut by 4 bases, the J end by 4 bases, with 8 bases between. The CDR3 bases are TGTGCCAGCTCACAAGGGGATAATCAGCCCCAGCATTTT. Translated, it gives CASSQGDNQPQHF. Based on the CDR3 plus reference TRBV18 and TRBJ1-5, the full variable domain is NAGVMQNPRHLVRRRGQEARLRCSPMKGHSHVYWYRQLPEEGLKFMVYLQKENIIDESGMPKERFSAEFPKEGPSILRIQQVVRGDSAAYFCASSQGDNQPQHFGDGTRLSIL.